These 6 T cell receptor beta chains were all obtained from the same sample, sequenced in a study of regulatory T cells in long-lasting Graves disease. CDR3-region Arm-PCR and iRepertoire HTBI primers produced the TCR beta libraries. TCRdb reprocessed the multiplex PCR reads via MiXCR and lists one record per CDR3 protein. This table holds 300,000 to 450,000 distinct CDR3 sequences, around 15% found once. Time point here: newly diagnosed GD, antithyroid drugs for less than 3 months. Construction of the TCR library relied on RNA isolated from PBMCs. The sequences come from peripheral blood mononuclear cells (PBMCs), collected at new diagnosis, from a patient treated with antithyroid drugs. Receptor source: a female donor with Graves disease.

In this sample, this clonotype turned up many times. The V and J genes are TRBV7-3 and TRBJ2-1, with a tentative D call TRBD2 (7 bases). The germline V gene has CDR1 SGHTA and CDR2 FQGTGA. The CDR3 loop spans 17 amino acids. Trimming removed 5 bases from V and 2 bases from J, with 19 bases in between. The CDR3, as DNA: TGTGCCAGCAGCGTAGGGGGGGTAGGGGGGACCTACAATGAGCAGTTCTTC. Translating gives CASSVGGVGGTYNEQFF.

This clonotype has ten or more counts. The genes are TRBV12-3 or TRBV12-4 and TRBJ2-3; D call uncertain. V dropped 4 bases and J dropped 2 bases, with 10 bases sitting between them. The CDR3 is made up of 14 amino acids. The CDR3 is CASSSRVNTDTQYF. As DNA, the CDR3 is TGTGCCAGCAGTTCTCGGGTAAACACAGATACGCAGTATTTT.

This clonotype was seen many times. This rearrangement joins TRBV5-1 to TRBJ2-1; TRBD2 agrees at 9 bases. CDR3 length equals 16 residues. The ends lost 5 bases at V and 1 base at J; junction bases unmatched: 7. Germline V gives CDR1 SGHRS, CDR2 YFSETQ. CDR3 in DNA: TGCGCCAGCAGACAGAGCGGGGGGCAATCCTACAATGAGCAGTTCTTC. Amino acids: CASRQSGGQSYNEQFF.

For this clonotype: Only one base separates this from a far larger clonotype, so it likely reflects a read error. The CDR3 loop is CASSWTSGTHEQYF. The CDR3 DNA follows: TGTGCCAGCAGCTGGACTAGCGGGACCCACGAGCAGTACTTC. The chain links TRBV7-8 to TRBJ2-7, with 12 bases identical to TRBD2. After removal of 4 bases from V and 5 bases from J, the junction contained 3 bases not matched to a gene. Looked up from germline, CDR1 is SGHVS and CDR2 is FQNEAQ. The CDR3 has 14 amino acids.

This clonotype was detected ten times or more. The rearrangement joins TRBV11-2 to TRBJ2-5, with a weak D call TRBD1 (5 bases). Trimming left V 8 bases short and J 0 bases short, with 10 bases between. The CDR3 extends over 13 amino acids. From germline, CDR1 is SGHAT and CDR2 FQNNGV. In nucleotides, the CDR3 is TGTGCCAGCGGTAGGGGAAACCAAGAGACCCAGTACTTC. Translation: CASGRGNQETQYF.

This clonotype was picked up a small number of times. V and J are TRBV12-3 or TRBV12-4 and TRBJ1-1; D gene uncertain. V lost 5 bases and J 8 bases, leaving 9 bases between the germline ends. This CDR3 is 11 amino acids long. The CDR3 region has the DNA TGTGCCAGCAGTCCCGGGGTAGAAGCTTTCTTT. It yields the protein CASSPGVEAFF.